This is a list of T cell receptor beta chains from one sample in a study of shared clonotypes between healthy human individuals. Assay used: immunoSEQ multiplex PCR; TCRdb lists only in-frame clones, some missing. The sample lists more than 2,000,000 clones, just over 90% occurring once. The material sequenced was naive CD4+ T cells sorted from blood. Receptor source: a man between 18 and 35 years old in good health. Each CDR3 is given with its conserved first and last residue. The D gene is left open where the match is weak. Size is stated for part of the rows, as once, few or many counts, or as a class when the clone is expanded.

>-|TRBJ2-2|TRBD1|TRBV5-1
CASSLEGAIGELFF
TGCGCCAGCAGCTTGGAGGGGGCTATCGGGGAGCTGTTTTTT
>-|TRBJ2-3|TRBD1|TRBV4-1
CASSPPDRADTQYF
TGCGCCAGCAGCCCCCCGGACAGGGCAGATACGCAGTATTTT
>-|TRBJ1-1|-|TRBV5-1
CASSLNQGSNTEAFF
TGCGCCAGCAGCCTAAATCAGGGGTCGAACACTGAAGCTTTCTTT
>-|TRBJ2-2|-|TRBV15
CATSRAAASTGELFF
TGTGCCACCAGCAGAGCGGCGGCGAGCACCGGGGAGCTGTTTTTT
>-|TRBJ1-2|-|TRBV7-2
CASSLALSTNYGYTF
TGTGCCAGCAGCTTAGCTCTTTCCACTAACTATGGCTACACCTTC
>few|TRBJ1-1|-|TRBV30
CAWSLARNTEAFF
TGTGCCTGGAGCTTAGCTCGGAACACTGAAGCTTTCTTT
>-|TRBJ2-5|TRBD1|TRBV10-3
CAISSRQGVETQYF
TGTGCCATCAGTAGCAGACAGGGTGTCGAGACCCAGTACTTC
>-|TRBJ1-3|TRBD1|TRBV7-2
CASSSTGVSGNTIYF
TGTGCCAGCAGCTCGACAGGGGTGTCTGGAAACACCATATATTTT
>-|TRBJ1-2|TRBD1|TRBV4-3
CASSQADREADGYTF
TGCGCCAGCAGCCAGGCCGACAGGGAAGCGGATGGCTACACCTTC
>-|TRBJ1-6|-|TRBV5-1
CASSLARGYNSPLHF
TGCGCCAGCAGCTTGGCCAGGGGTTATAATTCACCCCTCCACTTT
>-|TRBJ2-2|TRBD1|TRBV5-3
CARISQRGQSNTGELFF
TGTGCCAGAATCTCACAGAGGGGGCAGTCAAACACCGGGGAGCTGTTTTTT
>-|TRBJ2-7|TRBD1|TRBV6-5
CASSYSPGQGFSEQYF
TGTGCCAGCAGTTACTCTCCGGGACAGGGGTTCTCCGAGCAGTACTTC
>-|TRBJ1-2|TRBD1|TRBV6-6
CASSYHDRGNYGYTF
TGTGCCAGCAGTTACCACGACAGGGGGAACTATGGCTACACCTTC
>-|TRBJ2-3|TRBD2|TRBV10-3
CAIRTSGDTQYF
TGTGCCATCAGGACTAGCGGGGATACGCAGTATTTT
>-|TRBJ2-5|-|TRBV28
CASRKKTLGTQYF
TGTGCCAGCAGAAAAAAGACCCTTGGGACCCAGTACTTC
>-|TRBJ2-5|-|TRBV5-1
CASSLGGKQETQYF
TGCGCCAGCAGCTTGGGCGGGAAACAAGAGACCCAGTACTTC
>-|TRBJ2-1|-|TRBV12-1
CASRPAPGTGGNEQFF
TGTGCCAGCAGACCTGCCCCGGGGACAGGCGGCAATGAGCAGTTCTTC
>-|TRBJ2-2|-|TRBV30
CAWSVLFGELFF
TGTGCCTGGAGTGTACTATTCGGGGAGCTGTTTTTT
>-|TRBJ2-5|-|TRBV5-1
CASSLGPRGLQETQYF
TGCGCCAGCAGCTTGGGTCCACGCGGCCTCCAAGAGACCCAGTACTTC
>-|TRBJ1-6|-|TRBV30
CAWSVGGSNSPLHF
TGTGCCTGGAGTGTCGGGGGGAGTAATTCACCCCTCCACTTT
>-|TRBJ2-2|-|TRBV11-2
CASSLLRNTGELFF
TGTGCCAGCAGCTTATTGAGGAACACCGGGGAGCTGTTTTTT
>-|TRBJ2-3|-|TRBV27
CASSLYGSTDTQYF
TGTGCCAGCAGTTTATACGGGAGCACAGATACGCAGTATTTT
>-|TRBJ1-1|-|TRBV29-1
CSVAGRLNTEAFF
TGCAGCGTTGCCGGACGGCTGAACACTGAAGCTTTCTTT
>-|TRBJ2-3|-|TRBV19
CASSIESSTDTQYF
TGTGCCAGTAGTATTGAGAGTAGCACAGATACGCAGTATTTT
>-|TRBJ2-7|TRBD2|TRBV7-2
CASSLDSSGSSYEQYF
TGTGCCAGCAGCTTAGATAGTAGCGGGAGTTCCTACGAGCAGTACTTC
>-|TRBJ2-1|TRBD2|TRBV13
CASSLGLAGHEQFF
TGTGCCAGCAGCTTAGGACTAGCGGGACATGAGCAGTTCTTC
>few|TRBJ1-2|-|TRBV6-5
CASSGGESYTF
TGTGCCAGCAGTGGCGGGGAAAGCTACACCTTC